These 21 T cell receptor beta chains were all obtained from the same sample, sequenced in a study of T cell repertoires in cytomegalovirus infection. TCRdb itself ran the reads through MiXCR, one entry per CDR3 protein. The data hold roughly 310,000 distinct CDR3 sequences, with about a sixth observed a single time. Sequenced material: PBMCs. The receptors were gathered from a human donor in good health (CMV status not recorded). Some clones in this sample may be carry-over from other donors' samples.

This clonotype was observed a handful of times. The chain is built from TRBV6-5 and TRBJ2-2, with 7 nucleotides matching TRBD1. V was pared by 2 bases and J by 5 bases, with 11 bases of the junction left unmatched. Germline V gene lookup returns CDR1 MNHEY and CDR2 SVGAGI. CDR3 size: 17 residues. CDR3 residues: CASSYNGAGDRTGELFF. In DNA, the CDR3 is TGTGCCAGCAGTTACAATGGTGCCGGGGACAGAACCGGGGAGCTGTTTTTT.

This clonotype has only one observation. The chain recombines TRBV5-1 with TRBJ2-7, with D possibly TRBD1 on 6 matching bases. Germline CDR1 and CDR2: SGHRS and YFSETQ. The CDR3 covers 14 residues. With 4 bases removed from V and 4 bases from J, the gap between germline ends came to 15 bases. The CDR3 spells CASSTGTSSYEQYF. Written as DNA, the CDR3 is TGCGCCAGCAGCACCGGGACATCCTCATACGAGCAGTACTTC.

The sample holds a few counts of this clonotype. The V gene is TRBV18, the J gene TRBJ2-3, with TRBD1 as a possible D gene (5 bases). Germline V gene lookup returns CDR1 KGHSH and CDR2 LQKENI. This CDR3 is built from 13 residues. V was clipped by 5 bases and J by 6 bases, with 12 bases between them. DNA of the CDR3: TGTGCCAGCTCATTCGACTGGGGCGATACGCAGTATTTT. This encodes CASSFDWGDTQYF.

This clonotype occurred a few times. The chain recombines TRBV11-2 with TRBJ2-3; TRBD2 matches at 7 bases. The CDR3 spans 15 residues. The V gene end was trimmed by 6 bases and the J gene end by 6 bases; junction bases not matched to a gene: 12. Germline CDR1 reads SGHAT; CDR2 reads FQNNGV. The CDR3 protein is CASSLRWAGEDTQYF. The DNA of the CDR3 is TGTGCCAGCAGTCTCCGGTGGGCGGGAGAGGATACGCAGTATTTT.

This clonotype was recorded at least ten times. The V gene is TRBV6-2 or TRBV6-3, the J gene TRBJ2-1; 11 bases map to TRBD2. This CDR3 region has 15 residues. Per germline, CDR1 MNHEY and CDR2 SVGEGT. V lost 5 bases and J lost 4; bases outside the gene matches: 4. CDR3 amino acids: CASSTGTSGYNEQFF. CDR3 in DNA: TGTGCCAGCAGTACGGGGACTAGCGGTTACAATGAGCAGTTCTTC.

This clonotype was seen ten or more times. The gene calls are TRBV7-9 and TRBJ1-1; D unresolved. CDR1 SEHNR and CDR2 FQNEAQ come from the germline V gene (reference sequence). The CDR3 loop spans 12 amino acids. Trimming cost V 1 base and J 7 bases, with 7 bases left between them. CDR3 in amino acids: CASSLGQHEAFF. CDR3 bases: TGTGCCAGCAGCTTAGGGCAGCATGAAGCTTTCTTT.

This clonotype was seen at least ten times. The chain links TRBV12-3 or TRBV12-4 to TRBJ2-1, with D hard to call. The CDR3 sequence is 13 residues long. V lost 8 bases to trimming and J lost 9 bases, with 17 bases between them. The CDR3, as DNA: TGTGCCAGCGGCCTAGGGCGGTGGGGTGAGCAGTTCTTC. Protein product: CASGLGRWGEQFF.

The CDR3 DNA follows: TGTGCCAGCAGTTCCCTGACAGGGTTTAACACTGAAGCTTTCTTT. Encoded protein: CASSSLTGFNTEAFF. The chain employs TRBV28 and TRBJ1-1; 7 positions agree with TRBD1. Germline-derived CDR1 and CDR2 are MDHEN and SYDVKM. J lost 2 bases, V lost 4 bases, and 7 bases had no gene match. The CDR3 is made up of 15 amino acids.

There are a few counts of this clonotype. The V gene is TRBV28, the J gene TRBJ1-5; 7 nucleotides align to TRBD1. The CDR3 sequence is 14 residues long. Germline V gene lookup returns CDR1 MDHEN and CDR2 SYDVKM. V was clipped by 4 bases and J by 7 bases; unmatched bases: 7. The CDR3 reads CASSSGQGEQPQHF. The CDR3 DNA is TGTGCCAGCAGTTCAGGGCAGGGGGAACAGCCCCAGCATTTT.

This chain links TRBV7-8 with TRBJ2-3; unclear D gene. The CDR3 contains 15 residues. CDR1 and CDR2 (germline): SGHVS, FQNEAQ. The V gene lost 2 bases and the J gene lost 2 bases, with 11 bases spanning the gap. The CDR3 loop reads CASSLRQSPTDTQYF. The CDR3 nucleotides read TGTGCCAGCAGCTTAAGGCAGAGCCCCACAGATACGCAGTATTTT.

There are many counts of this clonotype. The chain joins TRBV28 to TRBJ1-6; D is uncertain. Trimming pared 2 bases from V and 9 bases from J, leaving 14 bases between. The CDR3 runs 15 residues. The germline V gene has CDR1 MDHEN and CDR2 SYDVKM. CDR3: CASSLRAGTRSPLHF. The CDR3 DNA reads as TGTGCCAGCAGTTTAAGGGCAGGAACTCGTTCACCCCTCCACTTT.

The genes are TRBV20-1 and TRBJ1-5; TRBD1 aligns across 9 bases. The CDR3 length is 14 residues. V was clipped by 1 base and J by 7 bases; unmatched bases: 5. Germline values: CDR1 DFQATT, CDR2 SNEGSKA (reference sequence). As DNA, the CDR3 is TGCAGTGCTAGAGTACAGGGGGCGAGACAGCCCCAGCATTTT. It specifies CSARVQGARQPQHF.

This clonotype was counted between two and nine times. The rearrangement links TRBV29-1 to TRBJ1-3; weak D call: TRBD1 (6 bases). This CDR3 spans 12 amino acids. Looked up from germline, CDR1 is SQVTM and CDR2 is ANQGSEA. The V and J ends lost 3 bases and 9 bases respectively, with 12 bases between them. The CDR3 reads CSVDQGGGTIYF. The DNA for the CDR3 is TGCAGCGTTGATCAGGGAGGGGGCACCATATATTTT.

In regard to this clonotype: A much larger clone lies one base from this, so it may be a read error. The chain is built from TRBV12-3 or TRBV12-4 and TRBJ2-2; no clear D. This CDR3 has 12 amino acids. V gave up 1 base and J gave up 7 bases, with 4 bases separating them. The CDR3 DNA is TGTGCCAGCAGTTTAGGGGGCGGGGAGCTGTTTTTT. It yields the protein CASSLGGGELFF.

This clonotype has at least ten counts. The J gene is TRBJ2-2, the V gene TRBV20-1, with D possibly being TRBD2 (5 bases). V lost 6 bases to trimming and J lost 6 bases, with 26 bases between them. The V gene's germline CDR1 is DFQATT and CDR2 SNEGSKA (reference sequence). The CDR3 is 17 amino acids. The CDR3, as DNA: TGCAGTGCGAGGGATAGGTCGGCCTCGGGCAACGCCGGGGAGCTGTTTTTT. Translating it yields CSARDRSASGNAGELFF.

This clonotype was seen more than once but under ten times. The J gene is TRBJ1-6, the V gene TRBV18, with 7 positions matching TRBD1. CDR3 length: 15 amino acids. Germline V gene sequence: CDR1 KGHSH, CDR2 LQKENI. V lost 6 bases to trimming and J lost 5 bases; unmatched junction nucleotides: 7. In nucleotides, the CDR3 is TGTGCCAGCTCGATACAGGGGTACGATAATTCACCCCTCCACTTT. Translating gives CASSIQGYDNSPLHF.

V and J are TRBV24-1 and TRBJ2-5; D is undetermined. The CDR3 extends over 15 amino acids. Looked up from germline, CDR1 is KGHDR and CDR2 is SFDVKD. V shed 2 bases and J shed 6 bases, with 15 bases lying between them. The CDR3 DNA sequence: TGTGCCACCAGTGATTCTTCCGATATGGGGAAGACCCAGTACTTC. This gives the protein CATSDSSDMGKTQYF.

This clonotype was seen ten or more times. This chain joins TRBV6-5 and TRBJ1-5, with D possibly being TRBD1 (5 bases). This CDR3 region has 18 residues. The ends were cut back, 6 bases at V and 4 bases at J, with 25 bases in the middle. The germline CDR1 and CDR2 sequences are MNHEY and SVGAGI. In nucleotides, the CDR3 is TGTGCCAGCAGCCGACCTCGACAAGTGCCAGGGCGAAATCAGCCCCAGCATTTT. It specifies CASSRPRQVPGRNQPQHF.

This clonotype was picked up many times. V usage is TRBV12-5 and J usage is TRBJ1-5; 10 bases fit TRBD1. The CDR3 extends over 15 amino acids. CDR1 is LGHNT and CDR2 is FRNRAP in the germline V gene. V gave up 6 bases and J gave up 2 bases; unmatched junction bases: 4. CDR3 loop: CASGWDRGGNQPQHF. The CDR3 DNA reads as TGTGCTAGTGGCTGGGACAGGGGCGGCAATCAGCCCCAGCATTTT.

The sample holds many counts of this clonotype. The V call is TRBV6-6, the J call TRBJ2-1; the D gene could be TRBD1 or TRBD2 (5 bases each). The CDR3 consists of 14 residues. Trimming took 5 bases from V and 2 from J, leaving 10 bases between them. From germline, CDR1 is MNHNY and CDR2 SVGAGI (reference sequence). This CDR3 is CASSRDGTYNEQFF. The CDR3 DNA reads as TGTGCCAGCAGTCGGGACGGGACCTACAATGAGCAGTTCTTC.

The J gene is TRBJ1-1, the V gene TRBV20-1; unclear D gene. V was pared by 3 bases and J by 6 bases, with 8 bases between. The CDR3 has 11 residues. The germline V gene has CDR1 DFQATT and CDR2 SNEGSKA (reference sequence). CDR3 region: CSASRVPEAFF. For the CDR3, the DNA is TGCAGTGCTAGTAGGGTGCCTGAAGCTTTCTTT.